The rows below give T cell receptor beta chains drawn from one sample of a study of T cell clonotyping in hematopoietic cell transplantation. Sequencing used immunoSEQ multiplex PCR; TCRdb keeps in-frame clones, though not all of them. Among about 16,000 clones, approximately 87% were seen once, and the ten largest hold 3.5% to 5%. The sample was PBMCs, taken 100 days after allogeneic stem cell transplant. The origin of the receptors is a male patient aged 55 to 70 who had an allogeneic stem cell transplant from a related donor, so the T cells may come from the graft donor. Some clones in this sample may be carry-over from other donors' samples. Each CDR3 is given with its conserved first and last residue. Fields, in order: CDR3 length, V gene, clone size, D gene, J gene, CDR3 protein, CDR3 DNA. D genes are given only for firm matches. Some rows mark clone size as missing; the rest say once, few, many or name a class of expanded clone.

len: 17
v_gene: TRBV7-8
abundance: .
d_gene: .
j_gene: TRBJ1-3
CDR3aa: CASSQPRQRLSGNTIYF
CDR3nt: TGTGCCAGCAGCCAACCACGACAGAGGCTCTCTGGAAACACCATATATTTT

len: 13
v_gene: TRBV5-6
abundance: .
d_gene: .
j_gene: TRBJ1-2
CDR3aa: CASSLAGPGGYTF
CDR3nt: TGTGCCAGCAGCTTGGCCGGGCCGGGTGGCTACACCTTC

len: 13
v_gene: TRBV19
abundance: .
d_gene: .
j_gene: TRBJ2-1
CDR3aa: CASSIQTYNEQFF
CDR3nt: TGTGCCAGTAGTATACAGACGTACAATGAGCAGTTCTTC

len: 15
v_gene: TRBV11-3
abundance: .
d_gene: TRBD1
j_gene: TRBJ2-1
CDR3aa: CASSGRDRAINEQFF
CDR3nt: TGTGCCAGCAGCGGCCGGGACAGGGCCATTAATGAGCAGTTCTTC

len: 13
v_gene: TRBV30
abundance: .
d_gene: TRBD1
j_gene: TRBJ1-1
CDR3aa: CAWCWENRGVAFF
CDR3nt: TGTGCCTGGTGTTGGGAGAACAGGGGGGTAGCTTTCTTT

len: 13
v_gene: TRBV6-5
abundance: .
d_gene: .
j_gene: TRBJ2-7
CDR3aa: CASSYSPPEGQYF
CDR3nt: TGTGCCAGCAGTTACTCGCCTCCGGAGGGGCAGTACTTC

len: 14
v_gene: TRBV11-2
abundance: .
d_gene: TRBD2
j_gene: TRBJ2-7
CDR3aa: CASSVAGGRNEQYF
CDR3nt: TGTGCCAGCAGCGTAGCGGGGGGAAGAAACGAGCAGTACTTC

len: 14
v_gene: TRBV25-1
abundance: once
d_gene: TRBD1
j_gene: TRBJ1-2
CDR3aa: CASSRGPFNYGYTF
CDR3nt: TGTGCCAGCAGCAGGGGGCCATTTAACTATGGCTACACCTTC

len: 13
v_gene: TRBV6-5
abundance: once
d_gene: .
j_gene: TRBJ1-3
CDR3aa: CASHSDFRNTIYF
CDR3nt: TGTGCCAGCCATTCAGATTTCCGAAACACCATATATTTT

len: 16
v_gene: TRBV5-1
abundance: .
d_gene: .
j_gene: TRBJ1-2
CDR3aa: CASSLGGSKSNYGYTF
CDR3nt: TGCGCCAGCAGCTTGGGGGGATCCAAATCTAACTATGGCTACACCTTC

len: 14
v_gene: TRBV19
abundance: once
d_gene: TRBD1
j_gene: TRBJ2-7
CDR3aa: CASSMGIDRDEQYF
CDR3nt: TGTGCCAGTAGTATGGGAATTGACAGGGACGAGCAGTACTTC

len: 16
v_gene: TRBV11-3
abundance: once
d_gene: .
j_gene: TRBJ2-3
CDR3aa: CASSGPGASSTDTQYF
CDR3nt: TGTGCCAGCAGCGGGCCGGGCGCGTCTAGCACAGATACGCAGTATTTT

len: 13
v_gene: TRBV2
abundance: .
d_gene: .
j_gene: TRBJ1-3
CDR3aa: CASTKGSGNTIYF
CDR3nt: TGTGCCAGCACAAAGGGCTCTGGAAACACCATATATTTT

len: 13
v_gene: TRBV2
abundance: .
d_gene: .
j_gene: TRBJ1-1
CDR3aa: CASNSQQNTEAFF
CDR3nt: TGTGCCAGTAACTCTCAACAGAACACTGAAGCTTTCTTT

len: 14
v_gene: TRBV6-5
abundance: once
d_gene: .
j_gene: TRBJ2-5
CDR3aa: CASSYSEGRETQYF
CDR3nt: TGTGCCAGCAGTTACTCGGAAGGGAGGGAGACCCAGTACTTC

len: 15
v_gene: TRBV19
abundance: .
d_gene: TRBD1
j_gene: TRBJ1-6
CDR3aa: CASSTRTGGVSPLHF
CDR3nt: TGTGCCAGTAGTACCCGGACAGGGGGCGTCTCACCCCTCCACTTT

len: 11
v_gene: TRBV30
abundance: .
d_gene: .
j_gene: TRBJ1-1
CDR3aa: CACIAYSTAFF
CDR3nt: TGTGCCTGCATCGCTTATTCGACTGCTTTCTTT

len: 15
v_gene: TRBV2
abundance: .
d_gene: TRBD1
j_gene: TRBJ2-5
CDR3aa: CASKADRGSGETQYF
CDR3nt: TGTGCCAGCAAGGCGGACAGGGGGTCGGGGGAGACCCAGTACTTC

len: 16
v_gene: TRBV5-1
abundance: .
d_gene: TRBD1
j_gene: TRBJ2-7
CDR3aa: CASSSGTGVLPYEQYF
CDR3nt: TGCGCCAGCAGCTCCGGGACAGGGGTGTTGCCCTACGAGCAGTACTTC

len: 14
v_gene: TRBV11-3
abundance: .
d_gene: TRBD1
j_gene: TRBJ1-1
CDR3aa: CASSRGQAGTEAFF
CDR3nt: TGTGCCAGCAGCAGGGGACAGGCGGGAACTGAAGCTTTCTTT

len: 14
v_gene: TRBV5-6
abundance: .
d_gene: .
j_gene: TRBJ2-7
CDR3aa: CASSLELGPYEQYF
CDR3nt: TGTGCCAGCAGCTTGGAGCTGGGGCCCTACGAGCAGTACTTC

len: 13
v_gene: TRBV7-2
abundance: .
d_gene: .
j_gene: TRBJ1-2
CDR3aa: CASSSTGMTVYTF
CDR3nt: TGTGCCAGCAGCTCCACAGGGATGACAGTCTACACCTTC

len: 13
v_gene: TRBV14
abundance: .
d_gene: .
j_gene: TRBJ2-2
CDR3aa: CASSQAITGELFF
CDR3nt: TGTGCCAGCAGCCAGGCGATCACCGGGGAGCTGTTTTTT

len: 13
v_gene: TRBV5-1
abundance: .
d_gene: .
j_gene: TRBJ1-6
CDR3aa: CASSTWGEAPLHF
CDR3nt: TGCGCCAGCAGCACTTGGGGGGAGGCGCCCCTCCACTTT

len: 13
v_gene: TRBV29-1
abundance: .
d_gene: TRBD1
j_gene: TRBJ1-1
CDR3aa: CSVAGTGKTEAFF
CDR3nt: TGCAGCGTTGCGGGGACAGGGAAGACTGAAGCTTTCTTT

len: 15
v_gene: TRBV9
abundance: .
d_gene: .
j_gene: TRBJ2-7
CDR3aa: CASSPQVQVISEQYF
CDR3nt: TGTGCCAGCAGCCCTCAAGTGCAGGTAATTTCCGAGCAGTACTTC

len: 14
v_gene: TRBV7-2
abundance: few
d_gene: .
j_gene: TRBJ1-2
CDR3aa: CASSLDSSSYGYTF
CDR3nt: TGTGCCAGCAGCTTAGATAGTTCCAGCTATGGCTACACCTTC

len: 15
v_gene: TRBV4-3
abundance: .
d_gene: TRBD2
j_gene: TRBJ2-7
CDR3aa: CASSRTSGGAHEQYF
CDR3nt: TGCGCCAGCAGCCGTACTAGCGGGGGGGCACACGAGCAGTACTTC

len: 12
v_gene: TRBV5-4
abundance: few
d_gene: .
j_gene: TRBJ1-2
CDR3aa: CASSLDRVRYTF
CDR3nt: TGTGCCAGCAGCTTGGACAGGGTTCGCTACACCTTC

len: 14
v_gene: TRBV4-1
abundance: .
d_gene: .
j_gene: TRBJ2-7
CDR3aa: CASSQDHGGYEQYF
CDR3nt: TGCGCCAGCAGCCAAGATCATGGCGGCTACGAGCAGTACTTC

len: 11
v_gene: TRBV10-3
abundance: once
d_gene: .
j_gene: TRBJ2-7
CDR3aa: CAISERHEQYF
CDR3nt: TGTGCCATCAGTGAGCGCCACGAGCAGTACTTC

len: 14
v_gene: TRBV5-6
abundance: .
d_gene: .
j_gene: TRBJ2-7
CDR3aa: CASSLGGDFYEQYF
CDR3nt: TGTGCCAGCAGCTTGGGTGGGGACTTCTACGAGCAGTACTTC

len: 15
v_gene: TRBV28
abundance: .
d_gene: .
j_gene: TRBJ1-2
CDR3aa: CASSFLRTAIGGYTF
CDR3nt: TGTGCCAGCAGTTTCCTCCGGACAGCGATAGGTGGCTACACCTTC

len: 14
v_gene: TRBV5-1
abundance: once
d_gene: TRBD1
j_gene: TRBJ1-3
CDR3aa: CASSSQGFGNTIYF
CDR3nt: TGCGCCAGCAGCTCACAGGGGTTTGGAAACACCATATATTTT

len: 12
v_gene: TRBV6-5
abundance: .
d_gene: .
j_gene: TRBJ1-4
CDR3aa: CASRGVNEKLFF
CDR3nt: TGTGCCAGCAGGGGGGTGAATGAAAAACTGTTTTTT

len: 18
v_gene: TRBV7-2
abundance: .
d_gene: TRBD2
j_gene: TRBJ2-5
CDR3aa: CASSLGLAGGVRGETQYF
CDR3nt: TGTGCCAGCAGCTTAGGGTTAGCGGGGGGCGTTCGGGGAGAGACCCAGTACTTC

len: 15
v_gene: TRBV29-1
abundance: .
d_gene: .
j_gene: TRBJ2-7
CDR3aa: CSVEAQQGGGYEQYF
CDR3nt: TGCAGCGTTGAAGCCCAACAGGGAGGCGGCTACGAGCAGTACTTC

len: 15
v_gene: TRBV27
abundance: .
d_gene: .
j_gene: TRBJ1-6
CDR3aa: CASSGESSYNSPLHF
CDR3nt: TGTGCCAGCAGTGGGGAGAGCTCCTATAATTCACCCCTCCACTTT

len: 13
v_gene: TRBV19
abundance: .
d_gene: TRBD1
j_gene: TRBJ1-1
CDR3aa: CASIITGGRGAFF
CDR3nt: TGTGCCAGCATCATTACAGGGGGCAGGGGAGCTTTCTTT

len: 15
v_gene: TRBV6-5
abundance: .
d_gene: TRBD2
j_gene: TRBJ2-5
CDR3aa: CASSYLTSGGETQYF
CDR3nt: TGTGCCAGCAGTTATCTCACTAGCGGGGGCGAGACCCAGTACTTC

len: 15
v_gene: TRBV27
abundance: .
d_gene: .
j_gene: TRBJ1-2
CDR3aa: CASSPTPIANYGYTF
CDR3nt: TGTGCCAGCAGCCCAACACCAATAGCTAACTATGGCTACACCTTC

len: 14
v_gene: TRBV14
abundance: .
d_gene: .
j_gene: TRBJ1-2
CDR3aa: CARPPDSPQGGYTF
CDR3nt: TGTGCCAGACCCCCCGACTCCCCCCAGGGTGGCTACACCTTC

len: 17
v_gene: TRBV7-2
abundance: .
d_gene: .
j_gene: TRBJ1-5
CDR3aa: CASSLARGESSNQPQHF
CDR3nt: TGTGCCAGCAGCTTAGCGCGGGGTGAATCTAGCAATCAGCCCCAGCATTTT

len: 12
v_gene: TRBV19
abundance: .
d_gene: .
j_gene: TRBJ1-5
CDR3aa: CASSRSNQPQHF
CDR3nt: TGTGCCAGTAGTCGTAGCAATCAGCCCCAGCATTTT

len: 14
v_gene: TRBV7-2
abundance: .
d_gene: TRBD2
j_gene: TRBJ2-7
CDR3aa: CASSLGGGSYEQYF
CDR3nt: TGTGCCAGCAGCCTCGGGGGGGGCTCCTACGAGCAGTACTTC

len: 13
v_gene: TRBV7-9
abundance: few
d_gene: TRBD1
j_gene: TRBJ2-7
CDR3aa: CASRRQGALEQYF
CDR3nt: TGTGCCAGCAGACGACAGGGGGCGTTGGAGCAGTACTTC

len: 15
v_gene: TRBV7-8
abundance: .
d_gene: TRBD2
j_gene: TRBJ2-3
CDR3aa: CASRRGAGGTDTQYF
CDR3nt: TGTGCCAGCAGGCGGGGGGCAGGAGGCACAGATACGCAGTATTTT

len: 14
v_gene: TRBV6-6
abundance: .
d_gene: TRBD1
j_gene: TRBJ1-5
CDR3aa: CASRISGGEQPQHF
CDR3nt: TGTGCCAGCAGAATCTCAGGGGGCGAACAGCCCCAGCATTTT

len: 15
v_gene: TRBV7-2
abundance: .
d_gene: .
j_gene: TRBJ2-7
CDR3aa: CASSLGPEGIGEQYF
CDR3nt: TGTGCCAGCAGCTTAGGACCCGAGGGCATCGGCGAGCAGTACTTC

len: 15
v_gene: TRBV6-5
abundance: .
d_gene: .
j_gene: TRBJ1-4
CDR3aa: CASRYRVGGSEKLFF
CDR3nt: TGTGCCAGCAGATACAGGGTAGGAGGTAGTGAAAAACTGTTTTTT

len: 14
v_gene: TRBV27
abundance: once
d_gene: .
j_gene: TRBJ2-7
CDR3aa: CASSFEADSYEQYF
CDR3nt: TGTGCCAGCAGTTTCGAGGCAGACTCCTACGAGCAGTACTTC

len: 18
v_gene: TRBV7-6
abundance: .
d_gene: TRBD2
j_gene: TRBJ2-3
CDR3aa: CASSLDASGGAGGDTQYF
CDR3nt: TGTGCCAGCAGCTTAGATGCTAGCGGGGGGGCTGGAGGAGATACGCAGTATTTT

len: 13
v_gene: TRBV6-6
abundance: .
d_gene: .
j_gene: TRBJ1-1
CDR3aa: CASEDRRDIEAFF
CDR3nt: TGTGCCAGCGAGGATAGGCGGGACATTGAAGCTTTCTTT

len: 15
v_gene: TRBV6-6
abundance: .
d_gene: .
j_gene: TRBJ2-3
CDR3aa: CASTSVPSGADTQYF
CDR3nt: TGTGCCAGCACCTCGGTACCCTCCGGGGCAGATACGCAGTATTTT

len: 15
v_gene: TRBV19
abundance: .
d_gene: .
j_gene: TRBJ1-1
CDR3aa: CASSHGGTLNTEAFF
CDR3nt: TGTGCCAGTAGCCATGGAGGGACATTGAACACTGAAGCTTTCTTT

len: 15
v_gene: TRBV4-1
abundance: .
d_gene: .
j_gene: TRBJ2-2
CDR3aa: CASSQSGLNTGELFF
CDR3nt: TGCGCCAGCAGCCAATCCGGCTTGAACACCGGGGAGCTGTTTTTT

len: 15
v_gene: TRBV4-1
abundance: .
d_gene: TRBD1
j_gene: TRBJ1-2
CDR3aa: CASSHVPQGNYGYTF
CDR3nt: TGCGCCAGCAGCCACGTTCCACAGGGGAACTATGGCTACACCTTC

len: 15
v_gene: TRBV19
abundance: .
d_gene: .
j_gene: TRBJ2-2
CDR3aa: CASSIERGVTGELFF
CDR3nt: TGTGCCAGTAGTATAGAAAGGGGGGTAACCGGGGAGCTGTTTTTT

len: 17
v_gene: TRBV4-3
abundance: .
d_gene: TRBD2
j_gene: TRBJ2-5
CDR3aa: CASSQDRVAGGRETQYF
CDR3nt: TGCGCCAGCAGCCAAGATAGAGTAGCGGGGGGGCGAGAGACCCAGTACTTC

len: 16
v_gene: TRBV7-7
abundance: .
d_gene: .
j_gene: TRBJ2-1
CDR3aa: CASSPRLGHPVNEQFF
CDR3nt: TGTGCCAGCAGCCCGAGATTGGGACATCCCGTCAATGAGCAGTTCTTC